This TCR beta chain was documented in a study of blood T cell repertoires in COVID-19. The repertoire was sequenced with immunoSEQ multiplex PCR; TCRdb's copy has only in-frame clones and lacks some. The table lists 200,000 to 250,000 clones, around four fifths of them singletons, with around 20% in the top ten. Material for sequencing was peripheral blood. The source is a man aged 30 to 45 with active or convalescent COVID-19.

Here the CDR3 DNA reads TGTGCCAGCAGCCAAGGGCTAGCGGGGAACACCGGGGAGCTGTTTTTT. Protein: CASSQGLAGNTGELFF. The chain joins TRBV3-1 (or the pseudogene TRBV3-2) to TRBJ2-2, with 8 bases that match TRBD2. This CDR3 has 16 amino acids. The V and J ends lost 1 base and 1 base, in that order; junction bases with no gene match: 2. Germline CDR1 LGHDT, CDR2 YNNKEL (reference sequence).